The next 18 T cell receptor beta chains were all read from a single sample in a study of cytomegalovirus exposure and HLA in healthy donors. PCR was performed using 60 Vbeta and 13 Jbeta primers. Assay: immunoSEQ multiplex PCR; the TCRdb copy retains only in-frame clones and omits some. Of approximately 110,000 clones in the sample, roughly two thirds were seen once. Sample: PBMCs. The receptor set was obtained from a woman aged 25 to 39 in good health and CMV-seronegative.

This clone was seen a handful of times. The genes are TRBV5-1 and TRBJ1-4, with 9 bases identical to TRBD1. The germline V gene has CDR1 SGHRS and CDR2 YFSETQ. The junction had 4 bases not matched to a gene; V was cut back by 3 bases and J by 7 bases. The CDR3 totals 14 residues. The CDR3 region has the DNA TGCGCCAGCAGCTCTCCGGACAGGGGTGAAAAACTGTTTTTT. It specifies CASSSPDRGEKLFF.

This clone was counted between two and nine times. The sample contains more than one DNA sequence encoding this CDR3. The chain has TRBV11-2 and TRBJ2-5, with D unresolved. The germline gives CDR1 SGHAT, CDR2 FQNNGV. The CDR3 has 12 amino acids. V was clipped by 0 bases and J by 4 bases, with 3 bases between them. The CDR3 sequence: CASSLDRETQYF. CDR3 bases: TGTGCCAGCAGCTTAGACAGAGAGACCCAGTACTTC. The variable domain in full, completed from reference TRBV11-2 and TRBJ2-5, reads EAGVAQSPRYKIIEKRQSVAFWCNPISGHATLYWYQQILGQGPKLLIQFQNNGVVDDSQLPKDRFSAERLKGVDSTLKIQPAKLEDSAVYLCASSLDRETQYFGPGTRLLVL.

In its sample, this clone was seen a few times. Germline is not matched at one junction end, which may reflect a read error. The V and J genes are TRBV6-5 and TRBJ2-1, with TRBD1 matching 8 bases. Germline V gene lookup returns CDR1 MNHEY and CDR2 SVGAGI. The CDR3 contains 12 residues. The CDR3 loop reads CASSYSKGQVIF. The DNA for the CDR3 is TGTGCCAGCAGTTACTCGAAGGGACAGGTCATCTTC.

This clone occurred a few times. The chain carries TRBV5-8 and TRBJ2-7; 9 bases line up with TRBD1. Germline trimming cut 1 base from V and 3 bases from J; bases unmatched to any gene: 2. Per germline, CDR1 SGHTS and CDR2 YDEGEE. This CDR3 has 14 residues. Here the CDR3 DNA reads TGTGCCAGCAGCTTGAACAGGGGGCACTACGAGCAGTACTTC. As protein: CASSLNRGHYEQYF.

This clone was counted only a few times. This rearrangement joins TRBV7-9 to TRBJ1-1, with TRBD1 matching 7 bases. Germline V gene lookup returns CDR1 SEHNR and CDR2 FQNEAQ (reference sequence). The CDR3 runs 14 residues. The V segment lost 5 bases and the J segment 6 bases; nucleotides outside the gene matches: 9. The CDR3 DNA follows: TGTGCCAGCAGCCCTGATACAGGGGAATCTGAAGCTTTCTTT. Its translation: CASSPDTGESEAFF.

This clone was seen a few times. The chain recombines TRBV6-5 with TRBJ1-4, with 8 bases matching TRBD1. The CDR3 contains 14 residues. V lost 6 bases, J lost 6 bases, and 6 bases stayed unmatched. The germline V gene encodes CDR1 MNHEY and CDR2 SVGAGI. CDR3 sequence reads: CASSSGGEDEKLFF. CDR3 in DNA: TGTGCCAGCAGCTCAGGGGGCGAGGATGAAAAACTGTTTTTT.

The V gene is TRBV5-6, the J gene TRBJ2-5; TRBD2 is a possible D gene (6 bases). The CDR3 has 19 amino acids. With 3 bases removed from V and 4 bases from J, the gap between germline ends came to 28 bases. Per the germline V gene, CDR1 is SGHDT and CDR2 is YYEEEE. CDR3 coding DNA: TGTGCCAGCAGCTCCGAACGCACCCGGGGACTCCGACGAGGAGAGACCCAGTACTTC. It yields the protein CASSSERTRGLRRGETQYF.

This rearrangement joins TRBV27 to TRBJ2-7, with 11 bases matching TRBD2. Trimming took 0 bases from V and 3 from J; bases not matched to a gene: 4. CDR1 and CDR2 from the germline V gene are MNHEY and SMNVEV (reference sequence). The CDR3 totals 16 residues. CDR3 in DNA: TGTGCCAGCAGTTTATCCCGACTAGCGGGGAACTACGAGCAGTACTTC. Translation gives CASSLSRLAGNYEQYF.

The chain joins TRBV27 to TRBJ2-1, with 12 nucleotides matching TRBD2. Looked up from germline, CDR1 is MNHEY and CDR2 is SMNVEV (reference sequence). Losses at the gene ends were 6 bases for V and 1 base for J; bases not matched to a gene: 4. The CDR3 length is 16 residues. Written as DNA, the CDR3 is TGTGCCAGCAGCCGACTAGCGGGAGTATCCTACAATGAGCAGTTCTTC. Its translation: CASSRLAGVSYNEQFF.

This clone was recorded a few times. The J gene is TRBJ1-1, the V gene TRBV4-3; tentative D call: TRBD1 (6 bases). Per the germline V gene, CDR1 is LGHNA and CDR2 is YSLEER. The CDR3 extends over 15 amino acids. The V end was cut by 0 bases, the J end by 6 bases, with 14 bases between. CDR3 protein: CASSQDRGRGAEAFF. The CDR3 DNA follows: TGCGCCAGCAGCCAAGATCGGGGCAGGGGCGCTGAAGCTTTCTTT.

The V and J genes are TRBV9 and TRBJ2-5; 7 nucleotides match TRBD2. CDR1 is SGDLS, CDR2 YYNGEE, per germline. After removal of 4 bases from V and 1 base from J, the junction contained 7 bases not matched to a gene. The CDR3 is made up of 15 amino acids. The CDR3 sequence is CASSKASGIQETQYF. CDR3 coding DNA: TGTGCCAGCAGCAAGGCTAGCGGAATCCAAGAGACCCAGTACTTC.

The genes are TRBV28 and TRBJ2-7; 13 bases map to TRBD2. The CDR3 extends over 17 amino acids. Trimming cost V 6 bases and J 3 bases; bases outside gene matches: 11. Per the germline V gene, CDR1 is MDHEN and CDR2 is SYDVKM. The CDR3 sequence is CASSLRTSGSSRYEQYF. Written as DNA, the CDR3 is TGTGCCAGCAGCTTAAGGACTAGCGGGAGTTCTCGCTACGAGCAGTACTTC.

This rearrangement joins TRBV5-4 to TRBJ1-2; D remains unclear. With 0 bases removed from V and 0 bases from J, the gap between germline ends came to 3 bases. Germline CDR1 SGHNT, CDR2 YYREEE (reference sequence). The CDR3 has 13 amino acids. This chain's CDR3 is CASSLAANYGYTF. The CDR3 DNA reads TGTGCCAGCAGCTTGGCGGCTAACTATGGCTACACCTTC.

The chain is built from TRBV5-1 and TRBJ2-7; 11 positions agree with TRBD2. J was trimmed by 5 bases and V by 0 bases; bases with no gene match: 4. CDR3 length: 15 amino acids. From germline, CDR1 is SGHRS and CDR2 YFSETQ. The CDR3 is CASSLALAGDHEQYF. The CDR3 DNA follows: TGCGCCAGCAGCTTGGCACTAGCGGGAGACCACGAGCAGTACTTC.

The chain recombines TRBV28 with TRBJ1-2; perhaps TRBD1 as D (5 bases). Trimming removed 2 bases from V and 8 bases from J, with 12 bases in between. CDR3 length: 13 amino acids. CDR1 is MDHEN and CDR2 is SYDVKM in the germline V gene. The CDR3 is CASSLKGRRGYTF. The CDR3 nucleotides are TGTGCCAGCAGTTTAAAGGGGAGGCGCGGCTACACCTTC.

The chain has TRBV5-4 and TRBJ1-1, with 8 nucleotides matching TRBD1. The germline V gene has CDR1 SGHNT and CDR2 YYREEE (reference sequence). Trimming at V came to 3 bases and at J to 1 base, leaving 11 bases not matched to a gene. The CDR3 is 17 residues long. CDR3 in amino acids: CASSSDLGQGPNTEAFF. The CDR3, as DNA: TGTGCCAGCAGCTCAGACCTCGGACAGGGCCCGAACACTGAAGCTTTCTTT.

The CDR3 is CASSASTGLSTNEKLFF. CDR3 coding DNA: TGCGCCAGCAGCGCCTCTACGGGGTTGTCAACTAATGAAAAACTGTTTTTT. The rearrangement uses TRBV5-1 and TRBJ1-4; no firm D call. The CDR3 sequence is 17 residues long. V was clipped by 4 bases and J by 0 bases, with 16 bases between them. Germline lookup yields CDR1 SGHRS and CDR2 YFSETQ.

The chain carries TRBV27 and TRBJ1-1; 11 nucleotides match TRBD1. Germline values: CDR1 MNHEY, CDR2 SMNVEV (reference sequence). This CDR3 spans 16 amino acids. Losses at the gene ends were 3 bases for V and 4 bases for J; bases not matched to a gene: 7. The CDR3 here is CASSFGTGGMGTEAFF. The CDR3 DNA follows: TGTGCCAGCAGTTTCGGGACAGGGGGTATGGGCACTGAAGCTTTCTTT.